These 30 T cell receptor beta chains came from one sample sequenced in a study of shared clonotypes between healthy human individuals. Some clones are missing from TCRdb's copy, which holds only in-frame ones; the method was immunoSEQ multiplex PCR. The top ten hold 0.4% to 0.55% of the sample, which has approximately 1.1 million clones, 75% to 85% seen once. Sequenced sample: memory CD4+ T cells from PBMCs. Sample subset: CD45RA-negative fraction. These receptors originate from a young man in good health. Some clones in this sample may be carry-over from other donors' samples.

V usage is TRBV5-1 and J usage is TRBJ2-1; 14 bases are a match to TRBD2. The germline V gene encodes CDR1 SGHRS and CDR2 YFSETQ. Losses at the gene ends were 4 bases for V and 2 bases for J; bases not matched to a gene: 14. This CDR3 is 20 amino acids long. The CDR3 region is CASSIFPGLAGDRAYNEQFF. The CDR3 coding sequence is TGCGCCAGCAGCATTTTCCCGGGACTAGCGGGAGATCGGGCCTACAATGAGCAGTTCTTC.

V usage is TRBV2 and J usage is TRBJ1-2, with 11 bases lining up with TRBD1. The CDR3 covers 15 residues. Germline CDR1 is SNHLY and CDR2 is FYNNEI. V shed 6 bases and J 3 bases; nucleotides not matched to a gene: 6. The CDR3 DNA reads TGTGCCAGCAGCGTTGGGACAGGGGGTTACTATGGCTACACCTTC. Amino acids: CASSVGTGGYYGYTF. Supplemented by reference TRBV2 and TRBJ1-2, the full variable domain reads EPEVTQTPSHQVTQMGQEVILRCVPISNHLYFYWYRQILGQKVEFLVSFYNNEISEKSEIFDDQFSVERPDGSNFTLKIRSTKLEDSAMYFCASSVGTGGYYGYTFGSGTRLTVV.

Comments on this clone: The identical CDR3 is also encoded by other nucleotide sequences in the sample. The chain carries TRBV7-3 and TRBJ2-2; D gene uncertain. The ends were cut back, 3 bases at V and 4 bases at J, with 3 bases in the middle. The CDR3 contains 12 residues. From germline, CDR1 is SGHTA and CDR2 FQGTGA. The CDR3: CASSFGTGELFF. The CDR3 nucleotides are TGTGCCAGCAGCTTCGGCACCGGGGAGCTGTTTTTT.

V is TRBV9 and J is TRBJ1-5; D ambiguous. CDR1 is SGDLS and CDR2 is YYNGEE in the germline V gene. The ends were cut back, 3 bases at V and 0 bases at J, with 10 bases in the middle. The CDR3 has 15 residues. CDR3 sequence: CASSANGRSNQPQHF. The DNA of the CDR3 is TGTGCCAGCAGCGCAAACGGCCGTAGCAATCAGCCCCAGCATTTT.

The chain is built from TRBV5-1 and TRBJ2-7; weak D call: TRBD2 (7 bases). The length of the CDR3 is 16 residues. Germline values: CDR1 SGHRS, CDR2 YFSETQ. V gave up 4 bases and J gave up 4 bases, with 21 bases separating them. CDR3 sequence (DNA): TGCGCCAGCAGCGGGCAGCCAGGGGCGGGGGCTTACGAGCAGTACTTC. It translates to CASSGQPGAGAYEQYF. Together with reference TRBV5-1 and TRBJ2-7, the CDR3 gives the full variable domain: KAGVTQTPRYLIKTRGQQVTLSCSPISGHRSVSWYQQTPGQGLQFLFEYFSETQRNKGNFPGRFSGRQFSNSRSEMNVSTLELGDSALYLCASSGQPGAGAYEQYFGPGTRLTVT.

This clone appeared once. The CDR3 region has the DNA TGTGCCAGCCTAACCGCTAGGGCCGCCTACGAGCAGTACTTC. This sequence encodes CASLTARAAYEQYF. The V gene is TRBV27, the J gene TRBJ2-7; D is unresolved. The CDR3 contains 14 residues. V was pared by 8 bases and J by 2 bases, with 16 bases between. From germline, CDR1 is MNHEY and CDR2 SMNVEV (reference sequence).

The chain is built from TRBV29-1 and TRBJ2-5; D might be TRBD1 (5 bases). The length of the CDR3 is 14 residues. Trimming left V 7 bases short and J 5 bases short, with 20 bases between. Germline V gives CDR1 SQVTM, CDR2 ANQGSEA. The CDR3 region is CSAGTSGIRETQYF. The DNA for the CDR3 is TGCAGCGCCGGAACCTCAGGGATACGGGAGACCCAGTACTTC.

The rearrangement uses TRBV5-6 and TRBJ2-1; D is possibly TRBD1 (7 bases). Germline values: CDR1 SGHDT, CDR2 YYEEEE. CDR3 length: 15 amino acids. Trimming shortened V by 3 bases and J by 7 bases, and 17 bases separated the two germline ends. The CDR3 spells CASSSRAGGLNEQFF. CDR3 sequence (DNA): TGTGCCAGCAGCTCGAGGGCAGGGGGGCTGAATGAGCAGTTCTTC. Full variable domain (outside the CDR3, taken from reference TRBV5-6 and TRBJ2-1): DAGVTQSPTHLIKTRGQQVTLRCSPKSGHDTVSWYQQALGQGPQFIFQYYEEEERQRGNFPDRFSGHQFPNYSSELNVNALLLGDSALYLCASSSRAGGLNEQFFGPGTRLTVL.

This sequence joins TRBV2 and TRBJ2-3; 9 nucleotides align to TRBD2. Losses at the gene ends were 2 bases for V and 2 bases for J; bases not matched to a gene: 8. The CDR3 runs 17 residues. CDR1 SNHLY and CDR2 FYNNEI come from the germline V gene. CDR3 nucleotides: TGTGCCAGCAGTGAACTCTGGCTAGCGGGAACCACAGATACGCAGTATTTT. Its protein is CASSELWLAGTTDTQYF.

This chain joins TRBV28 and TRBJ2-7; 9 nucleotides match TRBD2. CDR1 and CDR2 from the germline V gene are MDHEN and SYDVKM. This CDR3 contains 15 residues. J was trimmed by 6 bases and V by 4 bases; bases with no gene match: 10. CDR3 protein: CASSSQSGRTAEQYF. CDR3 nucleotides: TGTGCCAGCAGTTCCCAAAGCGGGAGGACGGCCGAGCAGTACTTC.

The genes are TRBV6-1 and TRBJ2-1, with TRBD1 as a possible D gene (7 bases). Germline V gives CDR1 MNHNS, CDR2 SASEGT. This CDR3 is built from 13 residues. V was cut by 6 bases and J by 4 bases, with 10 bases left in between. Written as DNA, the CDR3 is TGTGCCAGCAGGTCAGGGGGGTACAATGAGCAGTTCTTC. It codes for CASRSGGYNEQFF.

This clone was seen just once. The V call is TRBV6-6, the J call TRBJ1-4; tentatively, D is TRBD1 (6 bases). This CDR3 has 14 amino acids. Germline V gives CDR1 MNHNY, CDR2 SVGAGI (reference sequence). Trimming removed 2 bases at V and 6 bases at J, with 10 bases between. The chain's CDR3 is CASSYTRGDEKLFF. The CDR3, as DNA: TGTGCCAGCAGTTACACCAGGGGTGATGAAAAACTGTTTTTT.

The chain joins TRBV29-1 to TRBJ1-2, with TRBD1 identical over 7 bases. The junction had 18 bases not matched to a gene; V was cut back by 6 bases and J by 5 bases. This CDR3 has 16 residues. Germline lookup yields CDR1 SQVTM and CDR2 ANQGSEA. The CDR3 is CSVHSGGQGGIYGYTF. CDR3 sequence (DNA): TGCAGCGTCCACTCCGGTGGTCAGGGGGGGATTTATGGCTACACCTTC.

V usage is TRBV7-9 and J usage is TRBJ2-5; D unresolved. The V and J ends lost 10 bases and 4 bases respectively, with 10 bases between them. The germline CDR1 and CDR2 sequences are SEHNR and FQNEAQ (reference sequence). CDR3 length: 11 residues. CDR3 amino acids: CAIGPGETQYF. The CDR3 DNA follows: TGTGCCATTGGACCTGGAGAGACCCAGTACTTC.

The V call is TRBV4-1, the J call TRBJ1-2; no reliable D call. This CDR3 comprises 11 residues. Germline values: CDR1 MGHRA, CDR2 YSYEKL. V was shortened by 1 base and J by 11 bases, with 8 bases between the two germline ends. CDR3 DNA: TGCGCCAGCAGCCAAGTCGGGTCGTACACCTTC. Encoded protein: CASSQVGSYTF.

The CDR3 sequence is CASSYDGSGNNEQFF. DNA of the CDR3: TGTGCCAGCAGTTACGACGGGAGCGGGAACAATGAGCAGTTCTTC. This chain joins TRBV6-6 and TRBJ2-1; 7 bases match TRBD2. V shed 2 bases, J shed 5 bases, and the junction held 6 bases outside the gene matches. CDR1 and CDR2 from the germline V gene are MNHNY and SVGAGI (reference sequence). The CDR3 consists of 15 residues.

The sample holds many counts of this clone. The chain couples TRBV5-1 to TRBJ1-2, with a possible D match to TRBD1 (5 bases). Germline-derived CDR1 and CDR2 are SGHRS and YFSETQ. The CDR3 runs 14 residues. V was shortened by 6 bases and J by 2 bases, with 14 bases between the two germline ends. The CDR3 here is CASTPGEGNYGYTF. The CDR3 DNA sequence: TGCGCCAGCACACCGGGGGAGGGGAACTATGGCTACACCTTC.

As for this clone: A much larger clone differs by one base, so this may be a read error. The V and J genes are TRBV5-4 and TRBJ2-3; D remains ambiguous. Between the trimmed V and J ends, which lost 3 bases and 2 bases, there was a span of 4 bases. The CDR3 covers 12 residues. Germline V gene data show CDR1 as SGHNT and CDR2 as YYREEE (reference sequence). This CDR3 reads CASSWDTDTQYF. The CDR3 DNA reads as TGTGCCAGCAGCTGGGACACAGATACGCAGTATTTT.

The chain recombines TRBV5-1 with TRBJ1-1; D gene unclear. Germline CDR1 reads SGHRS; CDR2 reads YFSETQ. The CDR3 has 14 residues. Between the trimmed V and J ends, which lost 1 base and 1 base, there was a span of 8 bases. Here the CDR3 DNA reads TGCGCCAGCAGCTTGATTGGAGCGAACACTGAAGCTTTCTTT. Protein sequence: CASSLIGANTEAFF.

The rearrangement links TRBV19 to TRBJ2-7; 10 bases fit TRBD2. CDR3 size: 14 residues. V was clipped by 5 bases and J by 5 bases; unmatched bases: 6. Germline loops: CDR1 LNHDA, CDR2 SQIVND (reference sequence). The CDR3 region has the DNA TGTGCCAGTAGTCCTAGCGGGAGTCCCGACGAGCAGTACTTC. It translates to CASSPSGSPDEQYF.

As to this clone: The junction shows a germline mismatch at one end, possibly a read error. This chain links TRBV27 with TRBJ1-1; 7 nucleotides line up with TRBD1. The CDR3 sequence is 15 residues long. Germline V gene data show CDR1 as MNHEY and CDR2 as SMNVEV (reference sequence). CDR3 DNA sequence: TGTGCCAGCAGGTTATTAGGGGGCTGGGACACTGAAGCTTTCTTT. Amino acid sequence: CASRLLGGWDTEAFF.

The CDR3 here is CASSLRLDEQFF. In nucleotides, the CDR3 is TGTGCCAGCAGCTTACGCCTCGATGAGCAGTTCTTC. The V call is TRBV11-2, the J call TRBJ2-1, with D unclear. The germline CDR1 and CDR2 sequences are SGHAT and FQNNGV. The CDR3 covers 12 residues. V was cut by 2 bases and J by 8 bases, with 7 bases left in between. The full variable domain, its missing parts supplied by reference TRBV11-2 and TRBJ2-1, is EAGVAQSPRYKIIEKRQSVAFWCNPISGHATLYWYQQILGQGPKLLIQFQNNGVVDDSQLPKDRFSAERLKGVDSTLKIQPAKLEDSAVYLCASSLRLDEQFFGPGTRLTVL.

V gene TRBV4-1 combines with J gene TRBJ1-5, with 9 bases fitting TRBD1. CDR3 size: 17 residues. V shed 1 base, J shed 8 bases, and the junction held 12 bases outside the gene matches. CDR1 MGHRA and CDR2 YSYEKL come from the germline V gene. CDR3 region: CASSQATGQGSREPQHF. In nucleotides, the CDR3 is TGCGCCAGCAGCCAAGCGACCGGACAGGGGAGTAGGGAGCCCCAGCATTTT.

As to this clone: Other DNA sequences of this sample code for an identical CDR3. CDR3 loop: CASSLASATYNEQFF. CDR3 nucleotide sequence: TGCGCCAGCAGCTTGGCGAGCGCCACCTACAATGAGCAGTTCTTC. The rearrangement uses TRBV5-1 and TRBJ2-1; D not resolved. CDR3 length equals 15 residues. Germline V CDR1 and CDR2: SGHRS, YFSETQ. V gave up 0 bases and J gave up 2 bases, with 9 bases separating them.

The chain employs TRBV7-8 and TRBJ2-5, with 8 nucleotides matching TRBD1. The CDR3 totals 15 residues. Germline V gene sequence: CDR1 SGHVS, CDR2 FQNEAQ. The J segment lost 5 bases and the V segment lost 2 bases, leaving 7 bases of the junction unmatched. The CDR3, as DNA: TGTGCCAGCAGCTTACAGGGGGCCGCTGGGGAGACCCAGTACTTC. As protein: CASSLQGAAGETQYF.

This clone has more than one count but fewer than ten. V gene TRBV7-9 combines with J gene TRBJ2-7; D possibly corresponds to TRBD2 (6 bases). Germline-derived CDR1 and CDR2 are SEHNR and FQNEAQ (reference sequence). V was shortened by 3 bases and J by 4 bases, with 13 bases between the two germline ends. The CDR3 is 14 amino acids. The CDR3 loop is CASSLIGGSYEQYF. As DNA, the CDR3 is TGTGCCAGCAGCTTGATCGGGGGTTCGTACGAGCAGTACTTC.

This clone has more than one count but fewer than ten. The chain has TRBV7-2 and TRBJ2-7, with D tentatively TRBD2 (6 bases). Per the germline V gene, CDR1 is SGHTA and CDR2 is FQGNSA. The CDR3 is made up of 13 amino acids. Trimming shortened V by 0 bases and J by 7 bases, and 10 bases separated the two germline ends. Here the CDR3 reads CASSLAEGWEQYF. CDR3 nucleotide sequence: TGTGCCAGCAGCTTAGCGGAGGGCTGGGAGCAGTACTTC.

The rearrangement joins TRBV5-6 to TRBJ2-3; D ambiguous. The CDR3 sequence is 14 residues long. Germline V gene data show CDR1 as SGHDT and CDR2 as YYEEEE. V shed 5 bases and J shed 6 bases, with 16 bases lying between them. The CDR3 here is CASSSELGSDTQYF. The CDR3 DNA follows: TGTGCCAGCAGTTCTGAGTTAGGGTCCGATACGCAGTATTTT.

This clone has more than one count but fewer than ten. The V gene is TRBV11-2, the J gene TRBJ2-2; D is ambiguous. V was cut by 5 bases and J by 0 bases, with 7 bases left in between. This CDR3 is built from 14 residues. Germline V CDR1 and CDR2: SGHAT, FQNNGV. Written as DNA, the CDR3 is TGTGCCAGCAGCCCCAAGACGAACACCGGGGAGCTGTTTTTT. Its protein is CASSPKTNTGELFF.

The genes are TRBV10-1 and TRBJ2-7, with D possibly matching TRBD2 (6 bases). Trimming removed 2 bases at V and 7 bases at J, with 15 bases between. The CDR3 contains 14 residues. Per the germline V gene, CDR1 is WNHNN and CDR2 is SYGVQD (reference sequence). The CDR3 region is CASSEVGGTGEQYF. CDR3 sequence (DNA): TGCGCCAGCAGTGAGGTCGGGGGAACGGGGGAGCAGTACTTC.